This section outlines one TCR beta chain sequence together with its context. There is no known antigen for this receptor. The junction departs from the called germline gene at one end, perhaps through a read error. The CDR3 has 15 amino acids, counting the end cysteine and phenylalanine. Here the CDR3 DNA is all that survives: 45 bases in frame from base 1. From the germline V gene, CDR1 is SGHTS and CDR2 is YDEGEE. Specimens of bladder lesions were obtained during transurethral resection and kept at -80C. DNA was extracted from bladder specimens collected at transurethral resection. This specimen belongs to a study of T cell repertoires in urothelial bladder cancer (dated by TCRdb to the late 2010s). For context, the study as a whole: Clinical stages of the approximately 12 resected lesions were three cT0, three cTa, three cT1 and three cT2 or greater. Eleven to twelve resected bladder lesions were studied, comprising urothelial carcinoma (UC+) and benign (UC-) specimens. The study compared clonality of the TCR repertoire in bladder tumors against clonality in benign bladder inflammation. Twelve patients with bladder lesions who were undergoing transurethral resection were prospectively identified.

The immunoSEQ assay was used to sequence the CDR3 region of the TCR beta chain. The paper's data handling went like this. For each specimen, T-cell fraction, clonal dominance and maximum TCR clone frequency were calculated. What TCRdb holds here is the immuneACCESS table cut down to in-frame rearrangements. Part of the clones is not present; checked against another copy, under half of the missing clones reflect an unresolved V gene, and the others are unexplained. V and J calls and clone size come straight from that table; D and trimming were deduced from the DNA. The table for this sample lists fewer than 15,000 clones; about 70% of them were counted only once. 7% to 9.5% of the sample is held by the ten biggest clonotypes. The investigation overall reported the following: In carcinoma specimens a single T-cell clone made up as much as 17% of infiltrating lymphocytes, compared with 2% in benign specimens. Urothelial carcinoma specimens had fewer T cells than benign specimens, with medians of 5,569 and 25,872. A median tumor infiltrating lymphocyte percentage of under 2.5% was observed in carcinoma specimens, compared with more than 10% in benign specimens.

The sequence joins TRBV5-8 to TRBJ2-4, with 12 central nucleotides matching TRBD1. Material: tumor-infiltrating cells from bladder cancer. The sequence was obtained from a human donor with urothelial carcinoma. The bases are TGTACCAGCGGGGCGAAATGGGGACAGGGGGCCCTTCAGTACTTC. This is translated as CTSGAKWGQGALQYF.